This entry lists 17 T cell receptor beta chains sequenced from one sample in a study of tumor-infiltrating lymphocytes in primary liver carcinoma. The researchers produced TCR beta cDNA from around 500 ng total RNA with a constant-region primer. It was through three nested multiplex PCR rounds of slightly modified ARM-PCR that TCR beta libraries arose. Amplification in the first two PCR rounds was performed using TRBV1-TRBV30 forward primers and a C-beta reverse primer for 10 cycles each. From the multiplex PCR reads, TCRdb called clonotypes with MiXCR, one entry per CDR3 protein. The repertoire has 100,000 to 150,000 distinct CDR3 sequences, 55% to 75% of them found once; the top ten carry around 8.4%. Co-extracting RNA and DNA was done with roughly 18-32 mg of unsorted bulk tissue as input. The sequenced sample consisted of liver tumor tissue from sampling region 3. Subset reported: tumor region T3, left-lateral pole. The receptors were gathered from a woman aged 55-70 years with primary liver carcinoma and hepatitis B virus infection.

Note on this clonotype: At one of its ends the junction is not consistent with the germline gene, which may arise from a read error. The V gene is TRBV11-2, the J gene TRBJ1-1; 8 bases agree with TRBD1. The CDR3 is 14 residues long. Germline V gene lookup returns CDR1 SGHAT and CDR2 FQNNGV. CDR3 sequence (DNA): TGTACCAGCACCTTAGCGCAGGGGGCCACTGAAGCTTTTTTT. It translates to CTSTLAQGATEAFF.

The J gene is TRBJ1-3, the V gene TRBV28; no firm D call. This CDR3 region has 18 residues. V was shortened by 3 bases and J by 0 bases, with 18 bases between the two germline ends. Germline V gene data show CDR1 as MDHEN and CDR2 as SYDVKM. The CDR3 is CASSLPHLRWSSGNTIYF. The CDR3, as DNA: TGTGCCAGCAGTTTGCCCCATTTAAGGTGGAGCTCTGGAAACACCATATATTTT.

Regarding this clonotype: At one end, the junction sequence differs from germline, possibly due to a read error. This chain uses TRBV11-2 with TRBJ2-1; the match to TRBD2 covers 8 bases. The germline V gene has CDR1 SGHAT and CDR2 FQNNGV. The CDR3 is 19 amino acids. The CDR3 region has the DNA TGTGCCAGCAGCTCCTCCGGGACTGGCGGGGGGACTTCCTACAGTGAGCAGTTCTTC. The encoded protein is CASSSSGTGGGTSYSEQFF.

A remark on this clonotype: A much larger clone differs by one base, so this may be a read error. The J gene is TRBJ2-1, the V gene TRBV4-1; TRBD2 matches 13 bases. The germline V gene has CDR1 MGHRA and CDR2 YSYEKL. There are 17 residues in the CDR3. The CDR3 here is CASSQKLGLAGVNEQSF. For the CDR3, the DNA is TGCGCCAGCAGCCAGAAACTTGGACTAGCGGGAGTAAATGAGCAGTCCTTC.

On this clonotype itself: One base away lies a much larger clone, so this may be a sequencing read error. CDR3 nucleotide sequence: TGTGCCAACAGCCGCAAACAGGGTGAGAATGAGCAGTTCTTC. Residues: CANSRKQGENEQFF. The chain employs TRBV7-9 and TRBJ2-1; weak D call: TRBD1 (6 bases). The CDR3 consists of 14 residues. Germline loops: CDR1 SEHNR, CDR2 FQNEAQ (reference sequence).

There are many counts of this clonotype. The chain couples TRBV4-2 to TRBJ2-2; TRBD1 might be the D (6 bases). Germline V lookup: CDR1 LGHNA, CDR2 YNFKEQ. The V end was cut by 3 bases, the J end by 5 bases, with 16 bases between. The CDR3 has 16 amino acids. As DNA, the CDR3 is TGTGCCAGCAGCCATGCTGTGGGGGCGAGAACCGGGGAGCTGTTTTTT. Translating gives CASSHAVGARTGELFF.

In regard to this clonotype: This is likely a read error, given that the CDR3 carries no conserved phenylalanine or tryptophan at its end. The chain carries TRBV12-3 or TRBV12-4 and TRBJ2-3, with D possibly being TRBD2 (6 bases). The CDR3 spans 18 residues. The CDR3 reads CTSSFFLAGGQEGDTQYL. The CDR3 DNA is TGTACCAGCAGTTTCTTTCTCGCGGGCGGCCAGGAGGGCGATACGCAGTATCTT.

On this clonotype itself: At one end the junction does not follow the germline gene, possibly because of a read error. The V call is TRBV11-1, the J call TRBJ2-3; 8 nucleotides align to TRBD1. CDR3 length equals 15 residues. Germline V gives CDR1 SGHAT, CDR2 FQDESV (reference sequence). The chain's CDR3 is CASSPGQAGTVTQYF. The DNA for the CDR3 is TGTGCCAGCAGCCCGGGACAGGCTGGCACAGTTACGCAGTATTTT. Based on the CDR3 plus reference TRBV11-1 and TRBJ2-3, the full variable domain is EAEVAQSPRYKITEKSQAVAFWCDPISGHATLYWYRQILGQGPELLVQFQDESVVDDSQLPKDRFSAERLKGVDSTLKIQPAELGDSAMYLCASSPGQAGTVTQYFGPGTRLTVL.

A word on this clonotype: A single base separates this from a much larger clone, so it may be a read error. The genes are TRBV12-5 and TRBJ1-1; TRBD1 matches 7 bases. CDR1 LGHNT and CDR2 FRNRAP come from the germline V gene. The CDR3 totals 14 residues. CDR3 in amino acids: CANGATGVVTEAFF. CDR3 coding DNA: TGTGCTAATGGTGCTACAGGGGTTGTCACTGAAGCTTTCTTT. Supplemented by reference TRBV12-5 and TRBJ1-1, the full variable domain reads DARVTQTPRHKVTEMGQEVTMRCQPILGHNTVFWYRQTMMQGLELLAYFRNRAPLDDSGMPKDRFSAEMPDATLATLKIQPSEPRDSAVYFCANGATGVVTEAFFGQGTRLTVV.

This clonotype has more than one count but fewer than ten. CDR3 nucleotides: TGTGCCAGCAGCGTGCCCCCGGAAGGGCAGTTCTTC. As protein: CASSVPPEGQFF. This chain joins TRBV9 and TRBJ2-1; no definite D call. This CDR3 is 12 amino acids long. Per the germline V gene, CDR1 is SGDLS and CDR2 is YYNGEE. V gave up 2 bases and J gave up 12 bases, with 12 bases separating them.

This clonotype was observed at least ten times. The CDR3 region is CSVIRNTDTQYF. The CDR3 DNA reads TGCAGCGTTATCCGTAACACAGATACGCAGTATTTT. The rearrangement joins TRBV29-1 to TRBJ2-3; the D is unclear. Germline-derived CDR1 and CDR2 are SQVTM and ANQGSEA. CDR3 length: 12 residues. Trimming removed 5 bases from V and 2 bases from J, with 8 bases in between.

Notes on this clonotype: One base away lies a much larger clone, so this may be a sequencing read error. The chain carries TRBV7-8 and TRBJ2-2, with D tentatively TRBD2 (6 bases). CDR3 length: 12 residues. V dropped 10 bases and J dropped 4 bases, with 10 bases sitting between them. From germline, CDR1 is SGHVS and CDR2 FQNEAQ. CDR3 amino acids: CAMRGSTGELFF. The CDR3 bases are TGTGCCATGCGGGGAAGCACCGGGGAGCTGTTTTTT.

For this clonotype: A junction end diverges from the germline sequence, so it may reflect a read error. The chain recombines TRBV6-1 with TRBJ1-1, with unresolved D. Germline V gene data show CDR1 as MNHNS and CDR2 as SASEGT. This CDR3 has 14 amino acids. The CDR3 is CASSEVRSITETFF. The CDR3 coding sequence is TGCGCCAGCAGTGAAGTTAGGAGTATCACTGAAACTTTCTTT.

In the case of this clonotype: A single base separates this from a much larger clone, so it may be a read error. As the CDR3 is not closed by the conserved phenylalanine or tryptophan, this likely results from a read error. The chain links TRBV7-9 to TRBJ1-2; no definite D call. V lost 4 bases, J lost 6 bases, and 9 bases lay in between. The germline V gene encodes CDR1 SEHNR and CDR2 FQNEAQ (reference sequence). The CDR3 is 12 residues long. The DNA of the CDR3 is TGTGCCAGCAGCTCCACCGAGGATGGCTACACCTCC. Protein: CASSSTEDGYTS.

This clonotype showed up many times. J is TRBJ2-2 and V is TRBV11-2; D is ambiguous. Germline loops: CDR1 SGHAT, CDR2 FQNNGV. V was cut by 6 bases and J by 3 bases, with 20 bases left in between. CDR3 size: 17 residues. The DNA for the CDR3 is TGTGCCAGCAGGTCCGAGCGCCTCATAGCTGACACCGGGGAGCTGTTTTTT. Translation gives CASRSERLIADTGELFF.

Remarks on this clonotype: This may come from a read error, since a much larger clone is one base off. V and J are TRBV5-4 and TRBJ2-4; TRBD2 is a possible D gene (6 bases). Trimming stripped 4 bases from V and 0 bases from J, with 11 bases between. The germline V gene encodes CDR1 SGHNT and CDR2 YYREEE (reference sequence). This CDR3 spans 15 amino acids. DNA of the CDR3: TGTGCCAGCAGCCAACGGGACTCAGCCAAAAACATTCAGTACTTC. This gives the protein CASSQRDSAKNIQYF.

On this clonotype itself: One end of the junction does not line up with germline, which may come from a read error. The rearrangement joins TRBV6-1 to TRBJ1-5, with 10 positions matching TRBD1. The CDR3 is 16 residues long. CDR1 is MNHNS, CDR2 SASEGT, per germline. The DNA of the CDR3 is TGTGTCAGCAGGGACAGGGGCCTCTATAGCAATCAGCCTCAGCATTTT. It translates to CVSRDRGLYSNQPQHF.